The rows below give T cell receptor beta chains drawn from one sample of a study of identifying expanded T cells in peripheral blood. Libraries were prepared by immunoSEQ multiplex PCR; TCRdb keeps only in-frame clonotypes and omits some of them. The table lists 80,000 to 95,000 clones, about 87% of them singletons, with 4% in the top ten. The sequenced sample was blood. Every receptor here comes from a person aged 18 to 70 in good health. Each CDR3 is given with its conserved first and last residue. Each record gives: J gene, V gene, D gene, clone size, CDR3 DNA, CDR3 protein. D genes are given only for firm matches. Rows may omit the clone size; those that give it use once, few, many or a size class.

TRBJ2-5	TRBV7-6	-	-	TGTGCCAGCAGCTTACGCCAGGGGAAAACCGAACAAGAGACCCAGTACTTC	CASSLRQGKTEQETQYF
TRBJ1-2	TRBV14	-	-	TGTGCCAGCAGCCAATACCCCTATGGCTACACCTTC	CASSQYPYGYTF
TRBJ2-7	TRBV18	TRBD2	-	TGTGCCAGCTCACCGGGGTCCCGGGGGGTACTCTACGAGCAGTACTTC	CASSPGSRGVLYEQYF
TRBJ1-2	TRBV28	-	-	TGTGCCAGCAGTGCAGCCGGGGCTAACTATGGCTACACCTTC	CASSAAGANYGYTF
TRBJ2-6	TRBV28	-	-	TGTGCCAGCGCTGGGGGGCTCGGTGGGGCCAACGTCCTGACTTTC	CASAGGLGGANVLTF
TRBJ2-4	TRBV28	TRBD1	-	TGTGCCAGCAGACAGGGGGGCGAGGACATTCAGTACTTC	CASRQGGEDIQYF
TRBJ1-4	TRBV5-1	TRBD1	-	TGCGCCAGCAGCCGTACGACAGGGGGAGTTATCGGGCGTAATGAAAAACTGTTTTTT	CASSRTTGGVIGRNEKLFF
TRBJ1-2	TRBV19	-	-	TGTGCCAGTAGTATGGAGAGGCGGAACTATGGCTACACCTTC	CASSMERRNYGYTF
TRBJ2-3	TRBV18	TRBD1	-	TGTGCCAGCTCACCGGGACAGGGGCCAGATACGCAGTATTTT	CASSPGQGPDTQYF
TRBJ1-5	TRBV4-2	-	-	TGTGCCAGCAGCCACGGGGATAATCAGCCCCAGCATTTT	CASSHGDNQPQHF
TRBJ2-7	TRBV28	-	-	TGTGCCAGCAGCGTCGGGGGGCTAGAGCGGAGTTACGAGCAGTACTTC	CASSVGGLERSYEQYF
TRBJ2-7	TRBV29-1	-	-	TGCAGCGTTGAAGTAGGCAAGTACGAGCAGTACTTC	CSVEVGKYEQYF
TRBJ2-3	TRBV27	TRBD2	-	TGTGCCAGCAGTTTAGTCTCCCTCTCGGGGGGGCCCGATACGCAGTATTTT	CASSLVSLSGGPDTQYF
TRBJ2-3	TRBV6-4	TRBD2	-	TGTGCCAGCAGTACCGGGGGGTATAGCACAGATACGCAGTATTTT	CASSTGGYSTDTQYF
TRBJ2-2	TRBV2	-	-	TGTGCCAGCAGTACTAGCAGTAACACCGGGGAGCTGTTTTTT	CASSTSSNTGELFF
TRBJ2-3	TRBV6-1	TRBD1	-	TGTGCCAGCAGCGTAAGACAGGGCAGCACAGATACGCAGTATTTT	CASSVRQGSTDTQYF
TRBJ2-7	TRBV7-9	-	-	TGTGCCAGCAGCTTAGCGGTACGAGGGGGAGAGCAGTACTTC	CASSLAVRGGEQYF
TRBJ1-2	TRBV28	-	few	TGTGCCAGCAGTTTTGAGACTGCTAACTATGGCTACACCTTC	CASSFETANYGYTF
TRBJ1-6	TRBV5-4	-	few	TGTGCCAGCAGCTTGGAGAGGTTAAATTCACCCCTCCACTTT	CASSLERLNSPLHF
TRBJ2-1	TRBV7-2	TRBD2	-	TGTGCCAGCAGCTTAGAGGGGACTAGTGATGAGCAGTTCTTC	CASSLEGTSDEQFF
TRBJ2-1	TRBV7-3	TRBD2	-	TGTGCCAGCAGCTTACAGGGACTAGCGCACAATGAGCAGTTCTTC	CASSLQGLAHNEQFF
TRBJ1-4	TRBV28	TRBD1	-	TGTGCCAGCAGTTTATCAGGCCTAGGGGGACAGAACGGCGAGTCGGATGAAAAACTGTTTTTT	CASSLSGLGGQNGESDEKLFF
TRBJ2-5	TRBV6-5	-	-	TGTGCCAGCGGTGCCCCGATGGAGACCCAGTACTTC	CASGAPMETQYF
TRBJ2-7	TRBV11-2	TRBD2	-	TGTGCCAGCAGCTTAGATAGCGGGGGGACATATAGCTCCTACGAGCAGTACTTC	CASSLDSGGTYSSYEQYF
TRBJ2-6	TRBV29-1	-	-	TGCAGCGTTGAGACTGGGGGCTTAGGTGGGGCCAACGTCCTGACTTTC	CSVETGGLGGANVLTF
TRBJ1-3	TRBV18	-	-	TGTGCCAGCTCACCACAGGGGGTATCCTCTGGAAACACCATATATTTT	CASSPQGVSSGNTIYF
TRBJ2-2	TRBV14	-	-	TGTGCCAGCAGGTTGGGTGCCACAGGGCACACCGGGGAGCTGTTTTTT	CASRLGATGHTGELFF
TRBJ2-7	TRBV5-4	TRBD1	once	TGTGCCAGCAGCTCCCGGGACAGGGTTCAGTACGAGCAGTACTTC	CASSSRDRVQYEQYF
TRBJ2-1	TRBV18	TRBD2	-	TGTGCCAGCTCACCGAGGACTAGCGGGGCCTACAATGAGCAGTTCTTC	CASSPRTSGAYNEQFF
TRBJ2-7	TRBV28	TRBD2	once	TGTGCCAGCCGTGGGCGGGAGACCCCCTACGAGCAGTACTTC	CASRGRETPYEQYF
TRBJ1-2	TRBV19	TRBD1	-	TGTGCCAGTAGTACTGGACAGGGGACCGCCACCTTC	CASSTGQGTATF
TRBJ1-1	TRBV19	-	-	TGTGCCAGTGGGGAACAGCGGAACACTGAAGCTTTCTTT	CASGEQRNTEAFF
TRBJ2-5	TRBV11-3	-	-	TGTGCCAGAATTTCACGGGCTAGACAAGAGACCCAGTACTTC	CARISRARQETQYF
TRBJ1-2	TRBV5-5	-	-	TGTGCCAGCAGCTTGGCCAGACAGAACTATGGCTACACCTTC	CASSLARQNYGYTF
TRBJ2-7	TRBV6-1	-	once	TGTGCCAGCCGGGAGCAAATCGAATACGAGCAGTACTTC	CASREQIEYEQYF
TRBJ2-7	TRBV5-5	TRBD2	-	TGTGCCAGCAGCCTTAATGGACTAGCCTCCTACGAGCAGTACTTC	CASSLNGLASYEQYF
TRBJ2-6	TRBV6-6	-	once	TGTGCCACCAGTGCTGGGGCCAACGTCCTGACTTTC	CATSAGANVLTF
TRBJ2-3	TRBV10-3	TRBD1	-	TGTGCCATCAGTGATGGGACAGCCACAGATACGCAGTATTTT	CAISDGTATDTQYF
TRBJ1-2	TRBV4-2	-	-	TGTGCCAGCAGCCTTAACCTTCTATACACCTTC	CASSLNLLYTF
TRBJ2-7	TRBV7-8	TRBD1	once	TGTGCCAGCAGCTTCCGGGACAGGGCGTTTGAGCAGTACTTC	CASSFRDRAFEQYF
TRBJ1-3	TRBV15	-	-	TGTGCCACCAGCAGCGACAGCCACTCTGGAAACACCATATATTTT	CATSSDSHSGNTIYF
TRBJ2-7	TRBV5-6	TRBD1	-	TGTGCCAGCAGCCCCATAGGCGCACAGGGGGCTTACGAGCAGTACTTC	CASSPIGAQGAYEQYF
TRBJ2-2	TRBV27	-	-	TGTGCCAGCAGTTTAGGGGCTGGGGTCACCGGGGAGCTGTTTTTT	CASSLGAGVTGELFF
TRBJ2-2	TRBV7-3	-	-	TGTGCCAGCAGCTTAACGGGGGCCGGGGAGCTGTTTTTT	CASSLTGAGELFF
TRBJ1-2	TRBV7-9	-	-	TGTGCCAGCAGCTTATCGGCAGGGAGGGGGAACTATGGCTACACCTTC	CASSLSAGRGNYGYTF
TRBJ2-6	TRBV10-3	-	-	TGTGCCGTCTTGTCAGGGTCTTCTGGGGCCAACGTCCTGACTTTC	CAVLSGSSGANVLTF
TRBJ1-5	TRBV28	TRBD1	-	TGTGCCAGCAGCCCGACAGGGACCTATCAGCCCCAGCATTTT	CASSPTGTYQPQHF
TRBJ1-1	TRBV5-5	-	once	TGTGCCAGCAGCTTTTGGTCAGGGTCAGACACTGAAGCTTTCTTT	CASSFWSGSDTEAFF
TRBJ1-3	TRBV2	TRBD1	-	TGTGCCAGCAGTGAGGACAGGGAAGGAAACACCATATATTTT	CASSEDREGNTIYF
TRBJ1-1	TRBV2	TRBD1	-	TGTGCCACCCGGGACAGGGTGGGGAACACTGAAGCTTTCTTT	CATRDRVGNTEAFF
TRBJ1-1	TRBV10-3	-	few	TGTGCCATCAGTGGCAGGAACACTGAAGCTTTCTTT	CAISGRNTEAFF
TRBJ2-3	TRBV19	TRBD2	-	TGTGCCAGTAGTACAATCGGGAGGGGCACAGATACGCAGTATTTT	CASSTIGRGTDTQYF
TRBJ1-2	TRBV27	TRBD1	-	TGTGCCAGCGGACAGGGGGTAAACTATGGCTACACCTTC	CASGQGVNYGYTF
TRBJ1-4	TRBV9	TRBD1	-	TGTGCCAGCAGCGAGCAGGGGGCGCTTAGGGCCCTTAATGAAAAACTGTTTTTT	CASSEQGALRALNEKLFF
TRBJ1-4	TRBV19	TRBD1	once	TGTGCCAGTAGTACTATACAGGGGTCCAATGAAAAACTGTTTTTT	CASSTIQGSNEKLFF